The rows below give T cell receptor beta chains drawn from one sample of a study of metastatic and nonmetastatic thyroid tumors. With MiXCR, TCRdb called clones anew from the PCR reads. The table shows tens of thousands of clones, with about 13% occurring only once. Sequencing input: blood. Receptors were obtained from a female donor with papillary thyroid cancer or a benign thyroid nodule (not recorded which). Some clones in this sample may be carry-over from other donors' samples. CDR3s include the opening cysteine and the closing phenylalanine or tryptophan. A D gene is named only where the DNA matches it firmly. Size tells how often a clone was seen (once, few, many) or the class of an expanded clone, and some rows leave it out.

>medium-sized|TRBD2|TRBJ2-7|TRBV6-2/TRBV6-3
CASSQRPGLAGRDYEQYF
TGTGCCAGCAGTCAACGACCGGGACTAGCGGGTCGCGACTACGAGCAGTACTTC
>many|TRBD2|TRBJ2-1|TRBV7-8
CASSLRLAGESEQFF
TGTGCCAGCAGCTTACGTCTAGCGGGAGAATCTGAGCAGTTCTTC
>many|.|TRBJ2-5|TRBV12-3/TRBV12-4
CASSFRDGQETQYF
TGTGCCAGCAGTTTCCGGGACGGCCAAGAGACCCAGTACTTC
>many|.|TRBJ2-2|TRBV19
CASSMGGGLLTGELFF
TGTGCCAGTAGTATGGGAGGAGGACTCTTAACCGGGGAGCTGTTTTTT
>many|TRBD1|TRBJ1-4|TRBV18
CASSPPDGTGNEKLFF
TGTGCCAGCTCACCACCGGACGGGACAGGGAACGAAAAACTGTTTTTT
>many|.|TRBJ2-1|TRBV4-3
CASSQDGSPYNEQFF
TGCGCCAGCAGCCAAGATGGGTCCCCCTACAATGAGCAGTTCTTC
>many|.|TRBJ2-2|TRBV27
CASSLISLNTGELFF
TGTGCCAGCAGTTTGATAAGTTTGAACACCGGGGAGCTGTTTTTT
>.|TRBD1|TRBJ1-1|TRBV12-3/TRBV12-4
CASGRGQGAPGAFF
TGTGCCAGCGGTAGGGGACAGGGGGCTCCGGGAGCTTTCTTT
>many|.|TRBJ1-6|TRBV30
CAWRQTDNSPLHF
TGTGCCTGGCGACAGACAGATAATTCACCCCTCCACTTT
>many|.|TRBJ2-7|TRBV27
CASSFVYHPSSYEQYF
TGTGCCAGCAGTTTTGTCTACCACCCAAGCTCCTACGAGCAGTACTTC
>many|.|TRBJ2-2|TRBV29-1
CSGTNTGELFF
TGCAGCGGCACGAACACCGGGGAGCTGTTTTTT
>many|.|TRBJ2-7|TRBV20-1
CSAVTQHSYEQYF
TGCAGTGCTGTGACACAACACTCCTACGAGCAGTACTTC
>.|TRBD1|TRBJ2-1|TRBV6-1
CASIAGTGYYNEQFF
TGTGCCAGCATCGCCGGGACAGGGTACTACAATGAGCAGTTCTTC